Sequencing of this TCR beta chain was carried out in a study of cytotoxic CD8 clonotypes in ibrutinib-treated CLL. The wider study: Enrolment comprised approximately 10 relapsed/refractory and more than 14 treatment-naive patients; 17 to 18 were IGHV unmutated. With a range of 6 to 36, the median treatment time before response samples were taken was around 12 months. Samples yielded averages of 200,000 to 300,000 productive templates and fewer than 95,000 productive rearrangements. Study-level points and caveats: The clonality went up when patients responded to ibrutinib and dropped back toward baseline at progression.

Only one count was recorded for this clone. Its target is not known. V was cut by 5 bases and J by 4 bases, with 15 bases left in between. The germline V gene has CDR1 LNHDA and CDR2 SQIVND (reference sequence). This CDR3 is 14 amino acids long. Assay used: immunoSEQ multiplex PCR; TCRdb lists only in-frame clones, some missing. The sample includes 270,000 or so clones, approximately 76% seen only once; the top ten take about 6%. Here the sequenced sample was PBMCs, taken at disease progression, from a patient treated with ibrutinib. The sequence was obtained from a human donor with chronic lymphocytic leukemia. The J gene is TRBJ2-7, the V gene TRBV19; TRBD2 is a possible D gene (6 bases). CDR3 residues: CASSPSPAGYEQYF. CDR3 nucleotide sequence: TGTGCCAGTAGTCCCTCCCCGGCGGGGTACGAGCAGTACTTC. Full variable domain (rest looked up from reference TRBV19 and TRBJ2-7): DGGITQSPKYLFRKEGQNVTLSCEQNLNHDAMYWYRQDPGQGLRLIYYSQIVNDFQKGDIAEGYSVSREKKESFPLTVTSAQKNPTAFYLCASSPSPAGYEQYFGPGTRLTVT.